This T cell receptor (beta chain) was observed in a study of blood T cell repertoires in COVID-19. This clone occurred many times. TCRdb's copy holds only in-frame clones and misses some; the assay was immunoSEQ multiplex PCR. The sample lists more than 200,000 clones, just over 85% occurring once. Germline V gene lookup returns CDR1 MNHEY and CDR2 SVGEGT. V dropped 0 bases and J dropped 2; count of bases not matched to a gene: 7. The CDR3 consists of 16 residues. The origin of this receptor is a middle-aged man who had recovered from COVID-19. The V gene is TRBV6-2 or TRBV6-3, the J gene TRBJ2-7; TRBD2 matches 7 bases. Source material: PBMCs or T cells enriched from blood (not recorded which). CDR3 nucleotides: TGTGCCAGCAGTTACTCGGGGAGGGTCCCTCCCTACGAGCAGTACTTC. Its protein is CASSYSGRVPPYEQYF.